This paragraph covers one T cell receptor (beta chain) sequence. Other DNA sequences in this specimen translate into the identical CDR3. CDR3 size: 12 residues. Trimming took off 2 bases at V and 4 bases at J, with 5 bases between the two ends. Germline V CDR1 and CDR2: MDHEN, SYDVKM. The data are from a study of PD-L1 blockade in urothelial cancer. Study summary: Patients initiated atezolizumab at some point between 2014 and 2015 at 1,200 mg intravenously every 3 weeks. Between 0 and 3 prior chemotherapy regimens had been given to patients. The median T cell count in blood samples was 110,000 to 150,000.

The time point: pretreatment peripheral blood. Here immunoSEQ multiplex PCR was the method, and the copy in TCRdb shows in-frame clones only, minus some. Of about 95,000 clones in the sample, around 86% are singletons; the top ten hold about 2%. The genes are TRBV28 and TRBJ1-2, with a tentative D call TRBD1 (5 bases). This receptor was obtained from a man between 60 and 75 years old with urothelial cancer. The sequencing here drew on PBMCs, taken around atezolizumab (anti-PD-L1) treatment. The CDR3 DNA reads as TGTGCCAGCAGTTTAGACAGCTATGGCTACACCTTC. Residues: CASSLDSYGYTF.